A single sample gave rise to the 19 T cell receptor beta chains below, sequenced in a study of technical replicates of blood from a few donors. Repertoires were generated with immunoSEQ multiplex PCR, while TCRdb's copy carries only in-frame clones and drops some. The sample yields tens of thousands of clones, 70% to 90% seen once. The sequencing input was PBMCs. Receptor source: a human donor in good health. Some clones in this sample may be carry-over from other donors' samples.

This chain connects TRBV13 to TRBJ2-3; D is possibly TRBD2 (7 bases). V was clipped by 0 bases and J by 3 bases, with 16 bases between them. CDR1 and CDR2 from the germline V gene are PRHDT and FYEKMQ (reference sequence). The CDR3 consists of 17 residues. CDR3: CASSLGRVGGLTDTQYF. The CDR3 bases are TGTGCCAGCAGCTTAGGCCGGGTGGGGGGGCTAACAGATACGCAGTATTTT.

The chain recombines TRBV7-9 with TRBJ2-1; D unresolved. Trimming removed 1 base at V and 9 bases at J, with 10 bases between. This CDR3 region has 13 residues. The germline V gene encodes CDR1 SEHNR and CDR2 FQNEAQ (reference sequence). The CDR3 sequence: CASSLVLSPEQFF. DNA for the CDR3: TGTGCCAGCAGCTTAGTTTTGTCTCCTGAGCAGTTCTTC. Full variable domain (rest looked up from reference TRBV7-9 and TRBJ2-1): DTGVSQNPRHKITKRGQNVTFRCDPISEHNRLYWYRQTLGQGPEFLTYFQNEAQLEKSRLLSDRFSAERPKGSFSTLEIQRTEQGDSAMYLCASSLVLSPEQFFGPGTRLTVL.

The chain recombines TRBV14 with TRBJ2-7, with TRBD1 identical over 7 bases. After removal of 4 bases from V and 2 bases from J, the junction contained 8 bases not matched to a gene. The CDR3 covers 15 residues. Per the germline V gene, CDR1 is SGHDN and CDR2 is FVKESK. CDR3 sequence (DNA): TGTGCCAGCAGCCGAGTTGGGACAGCTACCTACGAGCAGTACTTC. Amino acids: CASSRVGTATYEQYF.

V gene TRBV9 combines with J gene TRBJ1-4; TRBD1 matches at 11 bases. The ends lost 4 bases at V and 5 bases at J; junction bases unmatched: 4. The CDR3 totals 15 residues. Germline V gives CDR1 SGDLS, CDR2 YYNGEE. Written as DNA, the CDR3 is TGTGCCAGCAGCCGGACAGGGGGCGCAAATGAAAAACTGTTTTTT. It encodes CASSRTGGANEKLFF.

This clone was seen a few times. This sequence joins TRBV7-9 and TRBJ2-7, with D unresolved. V was shortened by 6 bases and J by 6 bases, with 9 bases between the two germline ends. This CDR3 contains 11 residues. Germline CDR1 and CDR2: SEHNR and FQNEAQ (reference sequence). CDR3 sequence: CASSILTEQYF. CDR3 nucleotides: TGTGCCAGCAGTATTCTAACCGAGCAGTACTTC.

The CDR3: CASYAPETGTYEQYF. DNA of the CDR3: TGTGCCAGCTACGCTCCCGAGACAGGGACCTACGAGCAGTACTTC. The chain has TRBV18 and TRBJ2-7, with TRBD1 matching 7 bases. The length of the CDR3 is 15 residues. CDR1 and CDR2 from the germline V gene are KGHSH and LQKENI. J was trimmed by 2 bases and V by 7 bases; bases with no gene match: 11. The whole variable domain, filled in from reference TRBV18 and TRBJ2-7, reads NAGVMQNPRHLVRRRGQEARLRCSPMKGHSHVYWYRQLPEEGLKFMVYLQKENIIDESGMPKERFSAEFPKEGPSILRIQQVVRGDSAAYFCASYAPETGTYEQYFGPGTRLTVT.

This chain connects TRBV7-2 to TRBJ2-7, with D tentatively TRBD2 (6 bases). V lost 5 bases, J lost 3 bases, and 17 bases lay in between. The germline gives CDR1 SGHTA, CDR2 FQGNSA. CDR3 length equals 15 residues. The DNA for the CDR3 is TGTGCCAGCAGCCCTACGGCGGGGCAAGGCTACGAGCAGTACTTC. This codes for CASSPTAGQGYEQYF.

The chain uses TRBV2 and TRBJ2-1; TRBD2 matches 12 bases. Trimming removed 6 bases from V and 12 bases from J; junction bases left unmatched: 12. The CDR3 is 15 residues long. Germline V gene data show CDR1 as SNHLY and CDR2 as FYNNEI. The CDR3 DNA reads TGTGCCAGCAGGACACTAGCGGGGGGTTCCCGATGGCAGTTCTTC. Translated: CASRTLAGGSRWQFF. The full variable domain, in which reference TRBV2 and TRBJ2-1 provide the parts outside the CDR3, is EPEVTQTPSHQVTQMGQEVILRCVPISNHLYFYWYRQILGQKVEFLVSFYNNEISEKSEIFDDQFSVERPDGSNFTLKIRSTKLEDSAMYFCASRTLAGGSRWQFFGPGTRLTVL.

The V and J genes are TRBV11-2 and TRBJ2-7, with D possibly being TRBD2 (5 bases). The germline V gene has CDR1 SGHAT and CDR2 FQNNGV. V lost 4 bases and J 1 base, leaving 17 bases between the germline ends. This CDR3 comprises 16 residues. The CDR3 here is CASSSTLGIESYEQYF. The DNA of the CDR3 is TGTGCCAGCAGCTCCACACTAGGGATCGAGTCCTACGAGCAGTACTTC.

As for this clone: The same CDR3 is also encoded by other DNA sequences in this sample. J is TRBJ2-5 and V is TRBV5-1; D might be TRBD2 (5 bases). The germline CDR1 and CDR2 sequences are SGHRS and YFSETQ. V lost 0 bases to trimming and J lost 1 base, with 7 bases between them. The length of the CDR3 is 14 residues. In nucleotides, the CDR3 is TGCGCCAGCAGCTTGGGGAGCGGCCAAGAGACCCAGTACTTC. Translating gives CASSLGSGQETQYF. The whole variable domain, filled in from reference TRBV5-1 and TRBJ2-5, reads KAGVTQTPRYLIKTRGQQVTLSCSPISGHRSVSWYQQTPGQGLQFLFEYFSETQRNKGNFPGRFSGRQFSNSRSEMNVSTLELGDSALYLCASSLGSGQETQYFGPGTRLLVL.

This sequence joins TRBV6-4 and TRBJ2-1; the match to TRBD2 covers 9 bases. The CDR3 contains 15 residues. CDR1 and CDR2 (germline): MRHNA, SNTAGT. The J segment lost 7 bases and the V segment lost 0 bases, leaving 4 bases of the junction unmatched. This CDR3 is CASSDSSSGVNEQFF. In nucleotides, the CDR3 is TGTGCCAGCAGTGACTCTTCTAGCGGGGTTAATGAGCAGTTCTTC.

This clone was recorded a few times. V gene TRBV5-1 combines with J gene TRBJ2-1; 12 bases map to TRBD2. CDR1 and CDR2 (germline): SGHRS, YFSETQ. This CDR3 has 14 amino acids. V lost 5 bases, J lost 10 bases, and 7 bases stayed unmatched. CDR3 loop: CASSRLAGDREQFF. The CDR3 DNA follows: TGCGCCAGCAGTCGACTAGCGGGAGATAGGGAGCAGTTCTTC.

This chain links TRBV7-3 with TRBJ2-6, with D possibly being TRBD2 (5 bases). This CDR3 contains 14 residues. Germline CDR1 SGHTA, CDR2 FQGTGA. V was cut by 5 bases and J by 2 bases, with 7 bases left in between. As DNA, the CDR3 is TGTGCCAGCAGCAGGGAGCCTGGGGCCAACGTCCTGACTTTC. It translates to CASSREPGANVLTF.

The chain is built from TRBV6-5 and TRBJ1-2, with TRBD1 as a possible D gene (5 bases). The V and J ends lost 0 bases and 8 bases respectively, with 19 bases between them. Per germline, CDR1 MNHEY and CDR2 SVGAGI. The CDR3 is made up of 16 amino acids. The chain's CDR3 is CASSYSISGLQSGYTF. The DNA for the CDR3 is TGTGCCAGCAGTTACTCGATTTCAGGGCTCCAGAGCGGCTACACCTTC.

This clone appeared a few times. The chain joins TRBV5-3 to TRBJ1-2, with 7 bases aligning to TRBD1. TRBV5-3 is identified as an open reading frame with a role that is uncertain. The CDR3 covers 15 residues. J lost 2 bases, V lost 6 bases, and 10 bases had no gene match. The DNA for the CDR3 is TGTGCCAGAATACAGGGGCGGAAAGCGAACTATGGCTACACCTTC. Protein sequence: CARIQGRKANYGYTF.

This chain joins TRBV2 and TRBJ2-2, with D uncertain. The CDR3 consists of 16 residues. The germline V and J ends were trimmed by 6 bases and 2 bases, with 16 bases remaining between them. Germline CDR1 SNHLY, CDR2 FYNNEI. CDR3 sequence (DNA): TGTGCCAGCAGCCTAGGAGTCCCGTTCAACACCGGGGAGCTGTTTTTT. Translation gives CASSLGVPFNTGELFF.

In this sample, this clone turned up once. V is TRBV5-1 and J is TRBJ2-5, with TRBD1 matching over 7 bases. The J segment lost 7 bases and the V segment lost 4 bases, leaving 10 bases of the junction unmatched. The CDR3 loop spans 14 amino acids. Germline V gene sequence: CDR1 SGHRS, CDR2 YFSETQ. CDR3 region: CASSPGQVPGTQYF. DNA of the CDR3: TGCGCCAGCAGCCCTGGACAGGTCCCAGGGACCCAGTACTTC.

The rearrangement links TRBV13 to TRBJ2-3; 9 bases match TRBD1. The germline V gene has CDR1 PRHDT and CDR2 FYEKMQ (reference sequence). After removal of 5 bases from V and 1 base from J, the junction contained 19 bases not matched to a gene. This CDR3 contains 20 residues. The CDR3 DNA is TGTGCCAGCAGCCGGAGCCAGCGGGACAGGGTTAAGGAGCGCACAGATACGCAGTATTTT. This codes for CASSRSQRDRVKERTDTQYF.

This clone has just one count. This chain connects TRBV7-3 to TRBJ2-7, with D unresolved. The ends were cut back, 2 bases at V and 5 bases at J, with 10 bases in the middle. Germline V gene sequence: CDR1 SGHTA, CDR2 FQGTGA. The CDR3 spans 13 residues. The CDR3 is CASSLSREDEQYF. The CDR3 DNA reads TGTGCCAGCAGCTTATCTCGAGAGGACGAGCAGTACTTC.